The clone carrying this TCR beta chain is labeled as large. Its antigen is currently unknown. This record comes from a study of T cell repertoires in ileal Crohn's disease. Study-level results: Clonal expansions were more frequent in active smokers than non-smokers at surgery.

Assay used: immunoSEQ multiplex PCR; TCRdb lists only in-frame clones, some missing. The sample consists of some 4,200 clones, around 76% of them appearing once. V was clipped by 5 bases and J by 5 bases, with 12 bases between them. The germline V gene has CDR1 SEHNR and CDR2 FQNEAQ (reference sequence). CDR3 length: 13 residues. The specimen sequenced was ileal tissue. The receptor was derived from an adult with Crohn's disease. V usage is TRBV7-9 and J usage is TRBJ1-2, with a weak D call TRBD1 (5 bases). The CDR3 nucleotides are TGTGCCAGCAGCGCAGGGACTCAATATGGCTACACCTTC. It translates to CASSAGTQYGYTF.